This T cell receptor beta chain was identified during a study of T cells in tuberculosis. The V end was cut by 2 bases, the J end by 5 bases, with 16 bases between. The germline V gene has CDR1 MNHNY and CDR2 SVGAGI (reference sequence). The CDR3 spans 16 residues. Study findings and constraints: Classification accuracy was approximately 85% (AUROC 0.7 to 0.95) with the GMM-specific repertoire. Shorter CDR3-alpha in active tuberculosis partly drove smaller distances. Active tuberculosis alpha repertoires lay closer to GMM-specific TCRs than controls'.

This clone was seen only a few times. Its target is unknown. The table came from immunoSEQ multiplex PCR; TCRdb's copy has only in-frame clones and leaves some out. This sample has 28,000 or so clones; around 87% occur once, and the top ten carry 6.1%. Sample: PBMCs. V gene TRBV6-6 combines with J gene TRBJ1-5, with a weak D call TRBD1 (5 bases). The clonotype comes from a donor aged 10-35 years with latent tuberculosis or without tuberculosis infection. The chain's CDR3 is CASSYGVVDTYQPQHF. CDR3 sequence (DNA): TGTGCCAGCAGTTACGGGGTTGTGGACACTTATCAGCCCCAGCATTTT.